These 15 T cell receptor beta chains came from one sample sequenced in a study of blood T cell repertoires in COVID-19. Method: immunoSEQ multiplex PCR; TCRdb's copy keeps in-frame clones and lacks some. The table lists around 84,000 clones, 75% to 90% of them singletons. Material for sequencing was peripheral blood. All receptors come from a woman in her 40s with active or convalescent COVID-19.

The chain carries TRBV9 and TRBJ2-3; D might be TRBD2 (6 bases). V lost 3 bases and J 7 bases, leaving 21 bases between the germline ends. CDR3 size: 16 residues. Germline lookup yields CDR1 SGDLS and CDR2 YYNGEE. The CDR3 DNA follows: TGTGCCAGCAGCGGGCCCGGGACTTATGTCCCCCATACGCAGTATTTT. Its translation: CASSGPGTYVPHTQYF.

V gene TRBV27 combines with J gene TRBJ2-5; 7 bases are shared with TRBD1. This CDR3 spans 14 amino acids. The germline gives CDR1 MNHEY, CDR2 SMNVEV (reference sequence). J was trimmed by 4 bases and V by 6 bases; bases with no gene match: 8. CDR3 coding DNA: TGTGCCAGCAGCGTGACAGGGTTGAGAGAGACCCAGTACTTC. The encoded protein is CASSVTGLRETQYF.

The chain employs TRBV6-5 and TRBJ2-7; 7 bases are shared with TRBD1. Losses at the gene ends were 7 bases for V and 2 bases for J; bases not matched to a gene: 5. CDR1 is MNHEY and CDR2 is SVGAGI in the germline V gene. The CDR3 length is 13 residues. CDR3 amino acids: CASKYRGAYEQYF. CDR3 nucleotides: TGTGCCAGCAAGTACAGGGGAGCCTACGAGCAGTACTTC.

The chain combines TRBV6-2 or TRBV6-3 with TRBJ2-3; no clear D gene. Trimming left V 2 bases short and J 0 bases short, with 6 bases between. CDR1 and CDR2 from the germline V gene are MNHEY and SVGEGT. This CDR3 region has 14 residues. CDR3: CASSYDGSTDTQYF. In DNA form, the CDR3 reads TGTGCCAGCAGTTACGACGGGAGCACAGATACGCAGTATTTT.

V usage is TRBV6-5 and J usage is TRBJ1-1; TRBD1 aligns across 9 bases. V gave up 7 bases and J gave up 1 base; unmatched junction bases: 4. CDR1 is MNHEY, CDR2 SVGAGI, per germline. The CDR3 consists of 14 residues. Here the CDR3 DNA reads TGTGCCAGCACCTCACAGGGGGCGAACACTGAAGCTTTCTTT. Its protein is CASTSQGANTEAFF.

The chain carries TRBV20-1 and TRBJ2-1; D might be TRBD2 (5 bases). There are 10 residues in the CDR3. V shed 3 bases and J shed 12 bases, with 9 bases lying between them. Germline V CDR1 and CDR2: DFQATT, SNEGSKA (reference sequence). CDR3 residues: CSASGMGQFF. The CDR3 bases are TGCAGTGCTAGCGGGATGGGGCAGTTCTTC.

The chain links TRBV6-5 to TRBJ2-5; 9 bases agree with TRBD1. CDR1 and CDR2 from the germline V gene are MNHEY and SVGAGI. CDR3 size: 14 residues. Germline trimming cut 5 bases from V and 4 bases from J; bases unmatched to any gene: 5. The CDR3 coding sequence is TGTGCCAGCAGTCAAACAGGGGGCCGAGAGACCCAGTACTTC. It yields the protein CASSQTGGRETQYF.

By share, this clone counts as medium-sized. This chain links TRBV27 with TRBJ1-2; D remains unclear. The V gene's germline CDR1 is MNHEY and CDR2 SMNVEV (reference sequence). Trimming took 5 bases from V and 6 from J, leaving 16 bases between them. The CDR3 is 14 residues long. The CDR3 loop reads CASSLGAGWDGYTF. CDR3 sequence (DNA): TGTGCCAGCAGTCTGGGAGCCGGCTGGGATGGCTACACCTTC.

CDR3 protein: CASSLKQGEGTQYF. The CDR3 region has the DNA TGTGCCAGCAGCTTAAAACAGGGGGAGGGTACGCAGTATTTT. The rearrangement uses TRBV11-1 and TRBJ2-3, with D tentatively TRBD1 (8 bases). Looked up from germline, CDR1 is SGHAT and CDR2 is FQDESV (reference sequence). Trimming shortened V by 2 bases and J by 8 bases, and 14 bases separated the two germline ends. There are 14 residues in the CDR3.

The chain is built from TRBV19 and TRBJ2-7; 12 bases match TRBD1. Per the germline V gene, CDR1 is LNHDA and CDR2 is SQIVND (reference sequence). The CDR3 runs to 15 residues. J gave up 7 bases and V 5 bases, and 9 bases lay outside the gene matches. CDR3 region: CASSHRDRGPGEQYF. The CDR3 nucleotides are TGTGCCAGTAGTCACCGGGACAGGGGGCCTGGGGAGCAGTACTTC. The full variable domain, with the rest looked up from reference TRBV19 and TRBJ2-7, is DGGITQSPKYLFRKEGQNVTLSCEQNLNHDAMYWYRQDPGQGLRLIYYSQIVNDFQKGDIAEGYSVSREKKESFPLTVTSAQKNPTAFYLCASSHRDRGPGEQYFGPGTRLTVT.

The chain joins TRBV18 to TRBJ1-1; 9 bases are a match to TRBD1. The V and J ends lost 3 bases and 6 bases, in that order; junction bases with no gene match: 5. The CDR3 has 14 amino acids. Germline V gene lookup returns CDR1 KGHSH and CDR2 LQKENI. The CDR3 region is CASSPRTGEAEAFF. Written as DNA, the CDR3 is TGTGCCAGCTCACCGAGGACAGGGGAGGCTGAAGCTTTCTTT.

The CDR3 protein is CASSQLLAGGPDTQYF. CDR3 sequence (DNA): TGCGCCAGCAGCCAACTGCTAGCGGGGGGGCCAGATACGCAGTATTTT. The J gene is TRBJ2-3, the V gene TRBV4-3; 12 nucleotides match TRBD2. J gave up 4 bases and V 2 bases, and 4 bases lay outside the gene matches. The CDR3 totals 16 residues. Germline V lookup: CDR1 LGHNA, CDR2 YSLEER.

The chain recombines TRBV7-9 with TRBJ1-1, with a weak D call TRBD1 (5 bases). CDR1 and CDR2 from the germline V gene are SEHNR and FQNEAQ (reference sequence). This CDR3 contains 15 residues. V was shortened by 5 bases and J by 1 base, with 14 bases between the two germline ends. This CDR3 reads CASSPRTGGNTEAFF. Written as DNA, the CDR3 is TGTGCCAGCAGCCCAAGGACGGGGGGGAACACTGAAGCTTTCTTT.

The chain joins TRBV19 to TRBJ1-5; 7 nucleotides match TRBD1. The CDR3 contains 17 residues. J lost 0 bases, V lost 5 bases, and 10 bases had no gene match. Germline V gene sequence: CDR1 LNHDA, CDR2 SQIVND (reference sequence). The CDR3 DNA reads TGTGCCAGTAGTCATTCGCCGACAGGGAATAGCAATCAGCCCCAGCATTTT. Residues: CASSHSPTGNSNQPQHF.

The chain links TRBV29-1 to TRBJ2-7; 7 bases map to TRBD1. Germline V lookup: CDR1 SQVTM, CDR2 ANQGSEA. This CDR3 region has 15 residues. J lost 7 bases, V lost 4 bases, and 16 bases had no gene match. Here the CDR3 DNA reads TGCAGCGTTGGGGCCCCGGGACAGCTTTTGGGGGAGCAGTACTTC. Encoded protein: CSVGAPGQLLGEQYF.